A single sample gave rise to the 24 T cell receptor beta chains below, sequenced in a study of blood T cells in healthy people across ages. A J-beta primer mix and a sample-barcoded 5' primer were used in a second PCR of roughly 7 to 12 cycles. TCRdb redid the calling of the 5' RACE reads with MiXCR, one entry per CDR3 protein. The data show approximately 690,000 distinct CDR3 sequences, around two fifths seen once. Sequencing was carried out using blood. These receptors were collected from a man older than 75 in good health.

The chain employs TRBV7-3 and TRBJ2-3; D call uncertain. Germline-derived CDR1 and CDR2 are SGHTA and FQGTGA. V dropped 5 bases and J dropped 4 bases, with 10 bases sitting between them. The CDR3 has 13 amino acids. CDR3 bases: TGTGCCAGCAGCCCCTCTCACGCAGATACGCAGTATTTT. Protein: CASSPSHADTQYF.

This chain connects TRBV20-1 to TRBJ2-3, with 8 bases that match TRBD1. Germline V lookup: CDR1 DFQATT, CDR2 SNEGSKA (reference sequence). This CDR3 spans 16 amino acids. Trimming at V came to 0 bases and at J to 4 bases, leaving 9 bases not matched to a gene. CDR3 in amino acids: CSARDPGGEDADTQYF. In DNA form, the CDR3 reads TGCAGTGCTAGAGATCCAGGGGGCGAGGATGCAGATACGCAGTATTTT.

This chain joins TRBV29-1 and TRBJ2-5; D may be TRBD1 (7 bases). The V gene's germline CDR1 is SQVTM and CDR2 ANQGSEA. The CDR3 contains 12 residues. The V gene lost 7 bases and the J gene lost 5 bases, with 14 bases spanning the gap. DNA of the CDR3: TGCAGCGCACAGGAGGGGGCGGAGACCCAGTACTTC. Residues: CSAQEGAETQYF.

This clonotype was detected only a few times. The CDR3 spells CASSVVSSGPKDTQYF. The CDR3 DNA reads TGTGCCAGCAGCGTAGTATCTAGCGGGCCCAAGGATACGCAGTATTTT. The J gene is TRBJ2-3, the V gene TRBV9; 8 positions agree with TRBD2. The V gene end was trimmed by 0 bases and the J gene end by 6 bases; junction bases not matched to a gene: 9. The CDR3 totals 16 residues. Germline CDR1 reads SGDLS; CDR2 reads YYNGEE.

CDR3 sequence reads: CASSLGGSKETQYF. Written as DNA, the CDR3 is TGTGCCAGCAGCTTAGGGGGTAGCAAAGAGACCCAGTACTTC. The chain carries TRBV11-2 and TRBJ2-5; D gene ambiguous. V was clipped by 1 base and J by 3 bases, with 9 bases between them. CDR3 length: 14 residues. CDR1 and CDR2 (germline): SGHAT, FQNNGV.

Worth noting for this clonotype: Compared with germline, one end of the junction differs, possibly owing to a read error. The chain has TRBV25-1 and TRBJ1-2, with D perhaps TRBD1 (6 bases). Germline-derived CDR1 and CDR2 are MGHDK and SYGVNS. The CDR3 spans 14 residues. CDR3 in DNA: TGTGCCGGCAGTGAACGGACAGAAGACTATGGCTACACCTTC. It encodes CAGSERTEDYGYTF.

A word on this clonotype: Germline and junction disagree at one end, which may indicate a read error. The CDR3 nucleotides are TGTGCCACCGGCAGAGAAGGTAGCGGGAGTTCCTCCTACAATGAGCAGTTCTTC. Its protein is CATGREGSGSSSYNEQFF. The chain links TRBV15 to TRBJ2-1, with 9 bases lining up with TRBD2. This CDR3 region has 18 residues. CDR1 and CDR2 (germline): LNHNV, YYDKDF (reference sequence).

Only a few counts were recorded for this clonotype. The chain employs TRBV27 and TRBJ1-5; TRBD1 agrees at 10 bases. Germline-derived CDR1 and CDR2 are MNHEY and SMNVEV (reference sequence). The CDR3 has 15 amino acids. The V segment lost 5 bases and the J segment 9 bases; nucleotides outside the gene matches: 10. The DNA for the CDR3 is TGTGCCAGCAGTCCCACGGGACAGGGGAATTCGCCCCAGCATTTT. It specifies CASSPTGQGNSPQHF.

This clonotype has a count of ten or more. V and J are TRBV28 and TRBJ2-1; 10 nucleotides align to TRBD2. The CDR3 is made up of 15 amino acids. Germline V CDR1 and CDR2: MDHEN, SYDVKM. J gave up 2 bases and V 6 bases, and 4 bases lay outside the gene matches. CDR3 nucleotides: TGTGCCAGCAGCCCCACTAGCGGGACCTACAATGAGCAGTTCTTC. Translation gives CASSPTSGTYNEQFF. The whole variable domain, filled in from reference TRBV28 and TRBJ2-1, reads DVKVTQSSRYLVKRTGEKVFLECVQDMDHENMFWYRQDPGLGLRLIYFSYDVKMKEKGDIPEGYSVSREKKERFSLILESASTNQTSMYLCASSPTSGTYNEQFFGPGTRLTVL.

This clonotype was seen a few times. The chain uses TRBV20-1 and TRBJ2-7, with 10 bases matching TRBD2. Germline V gene data show CDR1 as DFQATT and CDR2 as SNEGSKA (reference sequence). V dropped 0 bases and J dropped 2; count of bases not matched to a gene: 4. The CDR3 is 15 amino acids. The CDR3: CSARDPSGGAYEQYF. The CDR3 DNA reads TGCAGTGCTAGAGATCCCAGCGGGGGGGCCTACGAGCAGTACTTC.

The genes are TRBV25-1 and TRBJ1-2, with D possibly being TRBD1 (5 bases). CDR1 MGHDK and CDR2 SYGVNS come from the germline V gene. V lost 1 base and J 5 bases, leaving 11 bases between the germline ends. The length of the CDR3 is 14 residues. The CDR3 DNA sequence: TGTGCCAGCAGTGAATTCGTAGGGGATTATGGCTACACCTTC. Translated: CASSEFVGDYGYTF.

The chain carries TRBV20-1 and TRBJ2-7; TRBD1 might be the D (5 bases). CDR3 length: 15 amino acids. CDR1 is DFQATT and CDR2 is SNEGSKA in the germline V gene (reference sequence). Trimming took 0 bases from V and 6 from J, leaving 18 bases between them. DNA for the CDR3: TGCAGTGCTAGAGACGTTAGGGGCAGGGCTCTCGAGCAGTACTTC. The encoded protein is CSARDVRGRALEQYF.

The chain joins TRBV20-1 to TRBJ1-1; weak D call: TRBD1 (6 bases). V was clipped by 3 bases and J by 4 bases, with 12 bases between them. Germline values: CDR1 DFQATT, CDR2 SNEGSKA (reference sequence). This CDR3 comprises 13 residues. In DNA, the CDR3 is TGCAGTGCTAGTGAAGGGGGGGGCACTGAAGCTTTCTTT. Translating gives CSASEGGGTEAFF.

The rearrangement uses TRBV12-3 or TRBV12-4 and TRBJ1-5; D is unclear. Trimming pared 1 base from V and 6 bases from J, leaving 13 bases between. The CDR3 runs to 15 residues. The CDR3 DNA sequence: TGTGCCAGCAGTTTAGGGCACGCAGAGGCTCAGCCCCAGCATTTT. Encoded protein: CASSLGHAEAQPQHF.

This clonotype was seen a handful of times. The chain combines TRBV7-2 with TRBJ2-3, with D possibly being TRBD2 (5 bases). This CDR3 is 15 amino acids long. CDR1 and CDR2 from the germline V gene are SGHTA and FQGNSA. V was clipped by 1 base and J by 3 bases, with 11 bases between them. CDR3 sequence reads: CASSLDPRDTDTQYF. In DNA, the CDR3 is TGTGCCAGCAGCTTAGATCCCCGGGATACAGATACGCAGTATTTT.

The chain is built from TRBV29-1 and TRBJ2-3, with 7 bases aligning to TRBD2. V was clipped by 4 bases and J by 2 bases; unmatched bases: 3. This CDR3 is 13 amino acids long. Germline V gives CDR1 SQVTM, CDR2 ANQGSEA. The CDR3 sequence is CSVAGGLTDTQYF. In DNA, the CDR3 is TGCAGCGTTGCGGGGGGACTCACAGATACGCAGTATTTT.

The genes are TRBV27 and TRBJ2-7, with 13 bases fitting TRBD2. The CDR3 sequence is 18 residues long. Germline lookup yields CDR1 MNHEY and CDR2 SMNVEV (reference sequence). The V gene end was trimmed by 0 bases and the J gene end by 5 bases; junction bases not matched to a gene: 10. CDR3 region: CASSLSPRLAGGSNEQYF. The CDR3 DNA reads TGTGCCAGCAGTTTATCACCCCGACTAGCGGGAGGAAGTAACGAGCAGTACTTC.

In its sample, this clonotype was seen a few times. The CDR3, as DNA: TGTGCCCTAACTACGACGGGAGGAAACACCATATATTTT. It encodes CALTTTGGNTIYF. The chain has TRBV3-1 and TRBJ1-3; D not certain. The CDR3 length is 13 residues. Germline-derived CDR1 and CDR2 are LGHDT and YNNKEL (reference sequence). Trimming cost V 11 bases and J 4 bases, with 15 bases left between them.

The J gene is TRBJ2-3, the V gene TRBV7-2; the match to TRBD1 covers 7 bases. J was trimmed by 2 bases and V by 4 bases; bases with no gene match: 9. Germline CDR1 and CDR2: SGHTA and FQGNSA. This CDR3 has 16 amino acids. The DNA for the CDR3 is TGTGCCAGCAGCTCGGACAGGTGGGGATCCACAGATACGCAGTATTTT. As protein: CASSSDRWGSTDTQYF.

The V and J genes are TRBV18 and TRBJ2-1; D is possibly TRBD2 (5 bases). Germline V gene lookup returns CDR1 KGHSH and CDR2 LQKENI. The CDR3 extends over 16 amino acids. The germline V and J ends were trimmed by 5 bases and 1 base, with 15 bases remaining between them. CDR3 residues: CASSTRQAGSYNEQFF. The DNA for the CDR3 is TGTGCCAGCTCAACTAGGCAAGCCGGATCCTACAATGAGCAGTTCTTC.

This clonotype was counted only a few times. The chain has TRBV20-1 and TRBJ2-1; 8 bases are a match to TRBD2. The junction had 15 bases not matched to a gene; V was cut back by 2 bases and J by 6 bases. The length of the CDR3 is 17 residues. From germline, CDR1 is DFQATT and CDR2 SNEGSKA (reference sequence). In nucleotides, the CDR3 is TGCAGTGCTAGAATTCGCCGGCGAGCGGGAGTAGTCAATGAGCAGTTCTTC. Translated: CSARIRRRAGVVNEQFF.

The rearrangement joins TRBV20-1 to TRBJ2-3; D might be TRBD2 (5 bases). The CDR3 loop spans 14 amino acids. V lost 1 base and J lost 2, with 10 bases in between. Germline CDR1 reads DFQATT; CDR2 reads SNEGSKA (reference sequence). DNA of the CDR3: TGCAGTGCTAGAGTAAGCGGCTCCACAGATACGCAGTATTTT. Its protein is CSARVSGSTDTQYF.

V and J are TRBV6-5 and TRBJ1-2; 8 bases fit TRBD1. There are 15 residues in the CDR3. V lost 2 bases, J lost 6 bases, and 8 bases stayed unmatched. The germline CDR1 and CDR2 sequences are MNHEY and SVGAGI. CDR3 sequence: CASSYAVPTGDGYTF. The DNA of the CDR3 is TGTGCCAGCAGTTACGCAGTCCCGACAGGGGATGGCTACACCTTC.

The rearrangement uses TRBV5-4 and TRBJ2-5; 10 bases fit TRBD1. Trimming cost V 9 bases and J 5 bases; bases outside gene matches: 7. Germline CDR1 is SGHNT and CDR2 is YYREEE (reference sequence). This CDR3 is built from 13 residues. Written as DNA, the CDR3 is TGTGCCACACGACAGGGGGCGAGGGAGACCCAGTACTTC. Protein product: CATRQGARETQYF.